The rows below give T cell receptor beta chains drawn from one sample of a study of CD8+ T cells in alopecia areata. Sequenced by immunoSEQ multiplex PCR; TCRdb stores in-frame clones only, minus some. The sample includes 60,000 to 90,000 clones, around 60% seen only once; the top ten take around a quarter. Material: CD8+ T cells sorted from blood, obtained at week 24, from a patient treated with tofacitinib. These receptors were collected from a human donor with alopecia areata. Both conserved end residues are part of each CDR3. A D gene is named only where the DNA matches it firmly. Rows may omit the clone size; those that give it use once, few, many or a size class.

clone size | J gene | D gene | V gene | CDR3 protein | CDR3 DNA
. | TRBJ1-1 | . | TRBV27 | CASSSFARNTEAFF | TGTGCCAGCAGTTCCTTCGCGCGGAACACTGAAGCTTTCTTT
. | TRBJ1-5 | . | TRBV4-1 | CASSQPTRQGPQHF | TGCGCCAGCAGCCAACCTACCCGCCAGGGGCCCCAGCATTTT
once | TRBJ1-1 | . | TRBV7-2 | CASSGRGGNTEAFF | TGTGCCAGCAGCGGCAGAGGGGGGAACACTGAAGCTTTCTTT
. | TRBJ2-7 | TRBD2 | TRBV6-6 | CASRGSSGRAPFEQYF | TGTGCCAGCAGGGGATCTAGCGGGAGGGCCCCGTTCGAGCAGTACTTC
. | TRBJ2-7 | . | TRBV29-1 | CSALGQGRNEQYF | TGCAGCGCCCTGGGGCAGGGTCGGAACGAGCAGTACTTC
. | TRBJ1-1 | TRBD1 | TRBV7-9 | CASSPTGEVMNTEAFF | TGTGCCAGCAGCCCAACAGGGGAGGTAATGAACACTGAAGCTTTCTTT
. | TRBJ2-7 | . | TRBV30 | CAWRSWGGEQYF | TGTGCCTGGAGGAGTTGGGGAGGAGAGCAGTACTTC
few | TRBJ2-3 | TRBD2 | TRBV5-1 | CASRPTSGVADTQYF | TGCGCCAGCAGACCTACTAGCGGTGTAGCAGATACGCAGTATTTT
. | TRBJ2-5 | . | TRBV27 | CASSPGLPPETQYF | TGTGCCAGCAGCCCGGGCCTCCCCCCAGAGACCCAGTACTTC
. | TRBJ2-5 | . | TRBV7-3 | CASSETGLLGETQYF | TGTGCCAGCAGCGAGACCGGACTCCTTGGCGAGACCCAGTACTTC
. | TRBJ2-1 | . | TRBV29-1 | CSVDRTFSSYNEQFF | TGCAGCGTTGATCGGACTTTTAGCTCCTACAATGAGCAGTTCTTC
. | TRBJ1-1 | . | TRBV7-2 | CASSLGRVTEAFF | TGTGCCAGCAGCTTAGGGCGGGTCACTGAAGCTTTCTTT
few | TRBJ2-5 | . | TRBV21-1 | CASSKGKSPETQYF | TGTGCCAGCAGCAAAGGGAAGAGTCCAGAGACCCAGTACTTC
. | TRBJ2-7 | TRBD1 | TRBV6-5 | CASSYAGTEPHEQYF | TGTGCCAGCAGTTACGCCGGGACAGAACCCCACGAGCAGTACTTC
. | TRBJ1-1 | . | TRBV5-1 | CASSLVTANTEAFF | TGCGCCAGCAGCTTGGTGACGGCGAACACTGAAGCTTTCTTT
. | TRBJ1-3 | . | TRBV4-1 | CASSQTTVSGNTIYF | TGCGCCAGCAGCCAAACGACAGTATCCGGAAACACCATATATTTT
. | TRBJ2-3 | TRBD2 | TRBV7-9 | CASSPPERGLTDTQYF | TGTGCCAGCAGCCCGCCCGAGCGGGGTTTGACAGATACGCAGTATTTT
. | TRBJ1-2 | . | TRBV6-5 | CASRPGAVSSYGYTF | TGTGCCAGCAGACCGGGGGCGGTATCGTCCTATGGCTACACCTTC
. | TRBJ2-7 | TRBD1 | TRBV28 | CASSFPDRGYEQYF | TGTGCCAGCAGTTTCCCCGACAGGGGGTACGAGCAGTACTTC
. | TRBJ2-7 | . | TRBV28 | CASSPTARKRRPHEQYF | TGTGCCAGCAGTCCCACGGCGAGGAAGCGGAGACCCCACGAGCAGTACTTC
. | TRBJ2-7 | . | TRBV29-1 | CSVEFRDRSSYEQYF | TGCAGCGTTGAGTTCCGGGACCGCAGCTCCTACGAGCAGTACTTC
. | TRBJ2-5 | TRBD2 | TRBV7-3 | CASITVRGLATEETQYF | TGTGCCAGCATCACGGTGCGAGGACTAGCGACCGAAGAGACCCAGTACTTC
. | TRBJ1-2 | TRBD1 | TRBV5-1 | CASGEQGPTGGYTF | TGCGCCAGCGGCGAACAGGGGCCCACCGGTGGCTACACCTTC
. | TRBJ2-1 | . | TRBV5-1 | CASSLAGNWGNEQFF | TGCGCCAGCAGCTTGGCGGGTAACTGGGGGAACGAGCAGTTCTTC
. | TRBJ1-4 | TRBD1 | TRBV7-8 | CASSLAQGSLREKLFF | TGTGCCAGCAGCCTCGCACAGGGGAGTTTGAGAGAAAAACTGTTTTTT
. | TRBJ2-1 | . | TRBV25-1 | CASSELSPPAHNEQFF | TGTGCCAGCAGTGAATTAAGTCCTCCCGCCCACAATGAGCAGTTCTTC
few | TRBJ2-5 | TRBD2 | TRBV5-1 | CASGGLTSEETQYF | TGTGCCAGCGGGGGACTCACTTCCGAAGAGACCCAGTACTTC
. | TRBJ2-1 | . | TRBV29-1 | CSAYDREATNNEQFF | TGCAGCGCTTACGACAGAGAGGCAACTAACAATGAGCAGTTCTTC
. | TRBJ1-5 | . | TRBV4-1 | CASSQVSNQPQHF | TGCGCCAGCAGCCAAGTGAGCAATCAGCCCCAGCATTTT
. | TRBJ1-1 | TRBD1 | TRBV7-9 | CASSDDRETEAFF | TGTGCCAGCAGCGATGACAGGGAAACTGAAGCTTTCTTT
. | TRBJ2-7 | . | TRBV7-2 | CASSLVDSKYEQYF | TGTGCCAGCAGCTTAGTTGACTCAAAATACGAGCAGTACTTC
few | TRBJ2-5 | . | TRBV14 | CASSHVLAEQETQYF | TGTGCCAGCAGCCATGTTCTAGCAGAACAAGAGACCCAGTACTTC
. | TRBJ2-5 | . | TRBV28 | CASKKGQLMETQYF | TGTGCCAGCAAAAAAGGACAGCTGATGGAGACCCAGTACTTC
. | TRBJ1-2 | TRBD1 | TRBV27 | CASSLLGTGANYGYTF | TGTGCCAGCAGTTTATTGGGGACAGGCGCTAACTATGGCTACACCTTC
. | TRBJ2-5 | . | TRBV2 | CASSENKETQYF | TGTGCCAGCAGTGAAAACAAAGAGACCCAGTACTTC
. | TRBJ2-7 | TRBD2 | TRBV2 | CARSGTSPSEQYF | TGTGCCAGGTCGGGGACTAGCCCCAGCGAGCAGTACTTC